This T cell receptor (beta chain) was recovered during a study of T cell repertoires in cytomegalovirus infection. Study details: Epitope selection comprised recently identified HLA-C-restricted CMV epitopes and well-studied HLA-B-restricted CMV epitopes. Through public TCR beta signatures, both CMV infection and matching HLA type were indicated. Findings and limits, study-wide: CMV-specific HLA-C-restricted TCR beta clonotypes dominated the ex vivo response. People with CMV and the relevant HLA were identified by cumulative public TCR beta family frequency.

From germline, CDR1 is LNHDA and CDR2 SQIVND (reference sequence). The length of the CDR3 is 14 residues. V was clipped by 3 bases and J by 4 bases, with 10 bases between them. This clonotype was seen many times. Its specificity is not known. TCRdb reprocessed the reads with MiXCR, giving one entry per CDR3 protein. The table lists 300,000 to 400,000 distinct CDR3 sequences, about 29% of them singletons. The input for sequencing was cultured PBMCs, taken from culture after CMV antigen stimulation. V usage is TRBV19 and J usage is TRBJ2-1; weak D call: TRBD2 (5 bases). The TCR was taken from a human donor in good health (CMV status not recorded). Some clones in this sample may be carry-over from other donors' samples. DNA of the CDR3: TGTGCCAGTAGTATGGTAAGCGGTTACAATGAGCAGTTCTTC. Its translation: CASSMVSGYNEQFF.